The clone carrying this T cell receptor beta chain registers large (0.1 to 1%) by frequency. Its antigen is not identified. TRB was amplified from about 250 ng of peripheral blood genomic DNA per sample. The data stem from a study of T cell clusters in autoimmune cytopenias. Study-wide findings and caveats: TRB repertoire shifts in secondary cytopenia and chronic lymphocytic leukemia mostly reflected lymphoma, not autoimmunity.

The CDR3 spans 16 residues. The germline CDR1 and CDR2 sequences are LNHDA and SQIVND (reference sequence). TRB rearrangements were amplified by touch-down multiplex PCR with mixed TRB-A/B primers. After re-calling the multiplex PCR reads, TCRdb lists one entry per CDR3 protein, DNA absent. The sample data list 560 or so distinct CDR3 sequences. Sequences were obtained from peripheral blood. The TCR was taken from a human donor with an autoimmune cytopenia or autoimmune hepatitis (not recorded which). The chain joins TRBV19 to TRBJ1-5; with no DNA, the TCRdb D assignment of TRBD1 cannot be verified. The CDR3 sequence: CASSIVRGGRDQPQHF.